These 28 T cell receptor beta chains came from one sample sequenced in a study of T cells expressing NK-cell markers. TCRdb reprocessed the 5' RACE reads, with one entry per CDR3 protein and no DNA. The sample has 550,000 to 600,000 distinct CDR3 sequences. Sequencing used blood T cells: a sorted CD56 or NKG2C T cell subset, CD4+ or CD8+ T cells, or bulk PBMC T cells (not recorded which). These receptors all come from a man aged 18 to 29 in good health.

V gene TRBV12-3 or TRBV12-4 combines with J gene TRBJ2-1; the TCRdb call, TRBD2, lacks DNA for checking. The length of the CDR3 is 17 residues. CDR3 residues: CASSLAEVAASYNEQFF.

The chain combines TRBV5-1 with TRBJ2-2; with no DNA, the TCRdb D assignment of TRBD2 cannot be verified. CDR1 SGHRS and CDR2 YFSETQ come from the germline V gene. This CDR3 contains 17 residues. This CDR3 reads CASSPGRTSGIPGELFF. Supplemented by reference TRBV5-1 and TRBJ2-2, the full variable domain reads KAGVTQTPRYLIKTRGQQVTLSCSPISGHRSVSWYQQTPGQGLQFLFEYFSETQRNKGNFPGRFSGRQFSNSRSEMNVSTLELGDSALYLCASSPGRTSGIPGELFFGEGSRLTVL.

The chain joins TRBV3-1 to TRBJ2-7; the D gene TCRdb calls, TRBD2, cannot be checked with no DNA. The CDR3 spans 17 residues. CDR1 is LGHDT, CDR2 YNNKEL, per germline (reference sequence). The CDR3 reads CASSQVRLSSGIYEQYF.

The CDR3 sequence is CASSEGTGATDTQYF. The rearrangement links TRBV6-4 to TRBJ2-3; without DNA, the TCRdb call of TRBD1 cannot be checked. Germline V lookup: CDR1 MRHNA, CDR2 SNTAGT. The length of the CDR3 is 15 residues.

The CDR3 sequence is CASSATGGDQPQHF. V usage is TRBV9 and J usage is TRBJ1-5; absent DNA, TCRdb's TRBD1 call cannot be checked. CDR1 and CDR2 from the germline V gene are SGDLS and YYNGEE. The length of the CDR3 is 14 residues.

The chain carries TRBV7-9 and TRBJ2-7; no DNA is available, so the TRBD2 call from TCRdb remains unchecked. Germline V gene data show CDR1 as SEHNR and CDR2 as FQNEAQ (reference sequence). The CDR3 extends over 17 amino acids. CDR3 region: CASRPSTSGRASYEQYF.

The chain is built from TRBV20-1 and TRBJ2-7; TCRdb's D call, TRBD1, is unchecked because there is no DNA. The CDR3 covers 11 residues. Germline values: CDR1 DFQATT, CDR2 SNEGSKA (reference sequence). CDR3 residues: CSARVGKGAYF.

V usage is TRBV5-1 and J usage is TRBJ2-7; without DNA, the TCRdb call of TRBD1 cannot be checked. Germline values: CDR1 SGHRS, CDR2 YFSETQ. This CDR3 is 13 amino acids long. The CDR3 sequence is CASRRQTVSEQYF.

This chain uses TRBV5-1 with TRBJ2-1; TCRdb's D call, TRBD1, is unchecked because there is no DNA. The CDR3 runs 16 residues. Germline V gene sequence: CDR1 SGHRS, CDR2 YFSETQ. CDR3 residues: CASSRSQGSTYNEQFF.

The rearrangement links TRBV7-9 to TRBJ2-3; the D gene TCRdb calls, TRBD1, cannot be checked with no DNA. The CDR3 is 17 amino acids. Looked up from germline, CDR1 is SEHNR and CDR2 is FQNEAQ (reference sequence). CDR3 sequence: CASSLPGGAPRADTQYF.

The CDR3: CAWSRGSSGNTIYF. The J gene is TRBJ1-3, the V gene TRBV30. The CDR3 contains 14 residues. The germline V gene has CDR1 GTSNPN and CDR2 SVGIG (reference sequence).

The chain combines TRBV12-3 or TRBV12-4 with TRBJ2-2; there is no DNA to check the TCRdb D call of TRBD2. The CDR3 covers 17 residues. CDR3 residues: CASSLLRTSGRTGELFF.

This chain uses TRBV5-1 with TRBJ2-2; TCRdb's D call, TRBD2, is unchecked because there is no DNA. Looked up from germline, CDR1 is SGHRS and CDR2 is YFSETQ. The CDR3 spans 16 residues. The chain's CDR3 is CASSLASGAPTGELFF.

The chain recombines TRBV3-1 with TRBJ2-5; checking the TCRdb D call of TRBD1 is not possible without DNA. CDR1 and CDR2 (germline): LGHDT, YNNKEL (reference sequence). This CDR3 comprises 18 residues. The CDR3 sequence: CASSQVNRGWGTQETQYF.

The gene calls are TRBV12-3 or TRBV12-4 and TRBJ2-6. The CDR3 is 16 residues long. This chain's CDR3 is CASSLALYSGANVLTF.

V and J are TRBV7-6 and TRBJ2-5; as DNA is missing, the TRBD1 call by TCRdb cannot be tested. There are 16 residues in the CDR3. The germline gives CDR1 SGHVS, CDR2 FNYEAQ. CDR3 sequence reads: CASTLEATGGQETQYF. Looking up the rest from reference TRBV7-6 and TRBJ2-5 gives the full variable domain: GAGVSQSPRYKVTKRGQDVALRCDPISGHVSLYWYRQALGQGPEFLTYFNYEAQQDKSGLPNDRFSAERPEGSISTLTIQRTEQRDSAMYRCASTLEATGGQETQYFGPGTRLLVL.

The chain is built from TRBV19 and TRBJ1-5; TCRdb's D call, TRBD1, is unchecked because there is no DNA. Per the germline V gene, CDR1 is LNHDA and CDR2 is SQIVND (reference sequence). The CDR3 contains 14 residues. The CDR3 loop reads CASTGQGPNQPQHF.

V and J are TRBV7-6 and TRBJ1-6; TCRdb names TRBD1, which stays unverified in the absence of DNA. This CDR3 has 15 residues. Per the germline V gene, CDR1 is SGHVS and CDR2 is FNYEAQ. This chain's CDR3 is CASSSTDSYNSPLHF. Full variable domain (missing parts from reference TRBV7-6 and TRBJ1-6): GAGVSQSPRYKVTKRGQDVALRCDPISGHVSLYWYRQALGQGPEFLTYFNYEAQQDKSGLPNDRFSAERPEGSISTLTIQRTEQRDSAMYRCASSSTDSYNSPLHFGNGTRLTVT.

This chain connects TRBV30 to TRBJ2-5; without DNA, the TCRdb call of TRBD1 cannot be checked. CDR1 GTSNPN and CDR2 SVGIG come from the germline V gene (reference sequence). This CDR3 has 15 amino acids. CDR3 loop: CARRIQGQGGETQYF.

The chain employs TRBV20-1 and TRBJ2-3; the D gene TCRdb calls, TRBD2, cannot be checked with no DNA. CDR1 and CDR2 from the germline V gene are DFQATT and SNEGSKA (reference sequence). This CDR3 comprises 14 residues. The CDR3 reads CSASWTSGADTQYF.

The chain combines TRBV3-1 with TRBJ2-1; with no DNA, the TCRdb D assignment of TRBD2 cannot be verified. CDR1 and CDR2 (germline): LGHDT, YNNKEL (reference sequence). CDR3 length: 16 residues. The CDR3 loop reads CASSRGLAGGYSEQFF.

This sequence joins TRBV20-1 and TRBJ2-3; the TRBD1 assignment by TCRdb is unverifiable without DNA. This CDR3 comprises 13 residues. Germline CDR1 and CDR2: DFQATT and SNEGSKA (reference sequence). This CDR3 reads CSAAQGATDTQYF.

The V gene is TRBV7-9, the J gene TRBJ2-1. CDR1 is SEHNR, CDR2 FQNEAQ, per germline (reference sequence). This CDR3 contains 14 residues. The CDR3: CASSLAGVEDEQFF.

This chain links TRBV28 with TRBJ2-7; TCRdb names TRBD2, which stays unverified in the absence of DNA. The CDR3 spans 15 residues. Germline V gene data show CDR1 as MDHEN and CDR2 as SYDVKM. CDR3 amino acids: CATKRGGPDSYEQYF.

This chain links TRBV9 with TRBJ1-1; TCRdb gives TRBD1 as the D gene, but with no DNA this cannot be confirmed. The CDR3 covers 13 residues. Looked up from germline, CDR1 is SGDLS and CDR2 is YYNGEE. The CDR3 loop is CASSAPLDTEAFF.

V is TRBV28 and J is TRBJ1-3; TCRdb gives TRBD1 as the D gene, but with no DNA this cannot be confirmed. The CDR3 has 19 amino acids. Germline loops: CDR1 MDHEN, CDR2 SYDVKM. CDR3 protein: CASSLFTPVPGASGNTIYF.

The genes are TRBV6-6 and TRBJ1-2; the D call from TCRdb, TRBD1, cannot be confirmed without DNA. The CDR3 loop spans 12 amino acids. In germline, CDR1 is MNHNY, CDR2 SVGAGI (reference sequence). The CDR3 loop reads CASSPRAYGYTF.

The gene calls are TRBV28 and TRBJ2-2; TCRdb designates TRBD2, a call that cannot be tested without DNA. CDR1 is MDHEN and CDR2 is SYDVKM in the germline V gene. CDR3 length equals 16 residues. CDR3 sequence: CASSPRLAGTFGELFF.